One sample yielded the 4 T cell receptor beta chains listed below, sequenced in a study of blood T cell repertoires in COVID-19 (dated by TCRdb to the early 2020s). The receptor library was made with the immunoSEQ multiplex PCR assay. TCRdb took over this immuneACCESS table, retaining in-frame rearrangements with V and J assigned. Such tables are incomplete; in checked studies, under half of the missing clones stem from an unresolved V gene, and the remainder is unexplained. For this sample there are roughly 41,000 clones; approximately 90% appear just once. Approximately 12% of the sample is in the top ten clones. Material for sequencing was peripheral blood. The receptors originated from a man in his sixties with active COVID-19.

The table lists this clone with a count of one. The V and J genes are TRBV18 and TRBJ2-5, with unresolved D. This CDR3 region has 14 residues. Germline CDR1 reads KGHSH; CDR2 reads LQKENI. Trimming shortened V by 3 bases and J by 5 bases, and 13 bases separated the two germline ends. The CDR3 sequence is CASSPIRSVETQYF. The CDR3 nucleotides are TGTGCCAGCTCACCCATCAGAAGCGTGGAGACCCAGTACTTC. Full variable domain (outside the CDR3, taken from reference TRBV18 and TRBJ2-5): NAGVMQNPRHLVRRRGQEARLRCSPMKGHSHVYWYRQLPEEGLKFMVYLQKENIIDESGMPKERFSAEFPKEGPSILRIQQVVRGDSAAYFCASSPIRSVETQYFGPGTRLLVL.

This clone was detected once. The chain recombines TRBV5-1 with TRBJ2-1, with D maybe TRBD2 (6 bases). V lost 2 bases and J lost 4, with 13 bases in between. This CDR3 contains 15 residues. Germline CDR1 SGHRS, CDR2 YFSETQ. The CDR3 region is CASSFAEGSYNEQFF. The CDR3 coding sequence is TGCGCCAGCAGCTTCGCGGAGGGGTCTTACAATGAGCAGTTCTTC.

This chain joins TRBV28 and TRBJ1-4; D not resolved. The V end was cut by 5 bases, the J end by 8 bases, with 12 bases between. Germline CDR1 is MDHEN and CDR2 is SYDVKM. The CDR3 has 13 amino acids. DNA for the CDR3: TGTGCCAGCAGTACCGGCGTGAGGGAAAAACTGTTTTTT. This gives the protein CASSTGVREKLFF.

This clone has just one count. This chain uses TRBV9 with TRBJ2-1; perhaps TRBD2 as D (6 bases). Germline assignment: CDR1 SGDLS and CDR2 YYNGEE. The CDR3 is 14 amino acids. V was shortened by 1 base and J by 7 bases, with 12 bases between the two germline ends. CDR3 sequence: CASSVTGEGNEQFF. CDR3 in DNA: TGTGCCAGCAGCGTAACGGGAGAAGGAAATGAGCAGTTCTTC.